Shown below are 17 T cell receptor beta chains from a single sample sequenced in a study of CD8+CD57+ T cells in acquired aplastic anemia. TCR beta VDJ and CDR3 profiling used genomic DNA as template. TCRdb called the reads again in MiXCR, with one record for every CDR3 protein. Of a few hundred thousand distinct CDR3 sequences in the sample, around 63% are singletons; the top ten hold around 32%. The sequencing input was sorted CD4+, CD8+, or CD8+CD57+ T cells (not recorded which) from PBMCs. These TCRs come from a human donor in good health.

This rearrangement joins TRBV7-8 to TRBJ1-5; D call uncertain. Trimming left V 1 base short and J 3 bases short, with 7 bases between. Germline CDR1 and CDR2: SGHVS and FQNEAQ. The CDR3 runs to 14 residues. The CDR3 coding sequence is TGTGCCAGCAGCTTAGGGAAACTCAATCAGCCCCAGCATTTT. Translated: CASSLGKLNQPQHF.

In its sample, this clonotype was seen a few times. The J gene is TRBJ2-3, the V gene TRBV24-1; D is unclear. The germline V gene encodes CDR1 KGHDR and CDR2 SFDVKD. Deletions cut 3 bases from V and 4 bases from J, with 4 bases between. The CDR3 contains 12 residues. This chain's CDR3 is CATSDGADTQYF. In nucleotides, the CDR3 is TGTGCCACCAGTGATGGGGCAGATACGCAGTATTTT.

This clonotype was seen repeatedly, ten times or more. The chain uses TRBV10-3 and TRBJ2-3; 7 bases are a match to TRBD1. V was clipped by 3 bases and J by 3 bases; unmatched bases: 12. The CDR3 consists of 17 residues. In germline, CDR1 is ENHRY, CDR2 SYGVKD. CDR3 sequence (DNA): TGTGCCATCAGTGATGGTGTGGGACAGCTCCTTACAGATACGCAGTATTTT. Its translation: CAISDGVGQLLTDTQYF.

The chain joins TRBV29-1 to TRBJ1-1; 9 bases agree with TRBD1. Trimming took 8 bases from V and 4 from J; bases not matched to a gene: 5. Per the germline V gene, CDR1 is SQVTM and CDR2 is ANQGSEA. CDR3 length equals 12 residues. CDR3 protein: CSLVDRGTEAFF. For the CDR3, the DNA is TGCAGCTTAGTGGACAGGGGCACTGAAGCTTTCTTT.

The chain couples TRBV7-2 to TRBJ2-1, with D tentatively TRBD1 (6 bases). Germline loops: CDR1 SGHTA, CDR2 FQGNSA. Trimming shortened V by 6 bases and J by 3 bases, and 15 bases separated the two germline ends. CDR3 length: 15 amino acids. The CDR3 nucleotides read TGTGCCAGCAGGACTCAGGGGAAGGTCTACAATGAGCAGTTCTTC. It codes for CASRTQGKVYNEQFF.

Notes on this clonotype: A junction boundary mismatches the germline segment, possibly from a read error. The genes are TRBV7-3 and TRBJ1-5; D is perhaps TRBD1 (5 bases). This CDR3 spans 18 amino acids. Per the germline V gene, CDR1 is SGHTA and CDR2 is FQGTGA. In DNA form, the CDR3 reads TGTGCCAGCAGCTTCACCGCCGGGACGGATTATAGCAATCGGCCCCAGCATTTT. Residues: CASSFTAGTDYSNRPQHF. Full variable domain (remainder filled in from reference TRBV7-3 and TRBJ1-5): GAGVSQTPSNKVTEKGKYVELRCDPISGHTALYWYRQSLGQGPEFLIYFQGTGAADDSGLPNDRFFAVRPEGSVSTLKIQRTERGDSAVYLCASSFTAGTDYSNRPQHFGDGTRLSIL.

The genes are TRBV20-1 and TRBJ1-2; D perhaps matches TRBD1 (6 bases). This CDR3 is built from 13 residues. Trimming removed 0 bases from V and 5 bases from J, with 10 bases in between. Germline CDR1 is DFQATT and CDR2 is SNEGSKA (reference sequence). The CDR3 DNA is TGCAGTGCTAGAGATCAACAGGGATATGGCTACACCTTC. Protein sequence: CSARDQQGYGYTF.

The chain is built from TRBV5-1 and TRBJ2-7; TRBD2 might be the D (6 bases). CDR3 length: 15 residues. Germline CDR1 and CDR2: SGHRS and YFSETQ. The V gene lost 4 bases and the J gene lost 2 bases, with 16 bases spanning the gap. CDR3 nucleotides: TGCGCCAGCAGCGTGACCGGGACGGGAGCCTACGAGCAGTACTTC. Protein product: CASSVTGTGAYEQYF.

The chain uses TRBV7-9 and TRBJ2-7; TRBD1 aligns across 9 bases. Germline CDR1 is SEHNR and CDR2 is FQNEAQ (reference sequence). Trimming cost V 5 bases and J 3 bases; bases outside gene matches: 5. The length of the CDR3 is 14 residues. CDR3: CASSPRTGDYEQYF. In DNA, the CDR3 is TGTGCCAGCAGCCCCCGGACAGGGGACTACGAGCAGTACTTC.

This clonotype was recorded a few times. It may be a read error: a sequence one base away is much more abundant. The chain couples TRBV13 to TRBJ2-1; D unresolved. V was shortened by 5 bases and J by 6 bases, with 11 bases between the two germline ends. The CDR3 runs to 13 residues. From germline, CDR1 is PRHDT and CDR2 FYEKMQ (reference sequence). The CDR3 loop is CASSPLLVNEQFF. As DNA, the CDR3 is TGTGCCAGCAGCCCTCTTTTGGTCAATGAGCAGTTCTTC. Looking up the rest from reference TRBV13 and TRBJ2-1 gives the full variable domain: AAGVIQSPRHLIKEKRETATLKCYPIPRHDTVYWYQQGPGQDPQFLISFYEKMQSDKGSIPDRFSAQQFSDYHSELNMSSLELGDSALYFCASSPLLVNEQFFGPGTRLTVL.

The chain carries TRBV29-1 and TRBJ2-7; a weak D match, TRBD1 (6 bases). V was clipped by 5 bases and J by 1 base, with 6 bases between them. The CDR3 covers 11 residues. Germline CDR1 and CDR2: SQVTM and ANQGSEA. DNA of the CDR3: TGCAGCGTTCAGGGGTCCTACGAGCAGTACTTC. Translated: CSVQGSYEQYF.

This chain links TRBV5-8 with TRBJ2-3; D uncertain. Germline V CDR1 and CDR2: SGHTS, YDEGEE. The CDR3 runs to 15 residues. V shed 3 bases and J shed 0 bases, with 11 bases lying between them. Written as DNA, the CDR3 is TGTGCCAGCAGCTGGGGTGGCCTAAGCACAGATACGCAGTATTTT. Its protein is CASSWGGLSTDTQYF.

This clonotype showed up just a few times. The rearrangement uses TRBV2 and TRBJ2-7, with 8 bases fitting TRBD1. Germline CDR1 is SNHLY and CDR2 is FYNNEI. The CDR3 sequence is 14 residues long. V lost 7 bases, J lost 3 bases, and 8 bases stayed unmatched. This chain's CDR3 is CASTSQGQDYEQYF. The CDR3 nucleotides read TGTGCCAGCACCTCCCAGGGACAGGACTACGAGCAGTACTTC.

The V gene is TRBV19, the J gene TRBJ2-2, with unresolved D. Trimming took 8 bases from V and 4 from J, leaving 11 bases between them. Germline V CDR1 and CDR2: LNHDA, SQIVND (reference sequence). The CDR3 loop spans 13 amino acids. The CDR3 nucleotides read TGTGCCAGTTCAGTGGGTAGCACCGGGGAGCTGTTTTTT. It encodes CASSVGSTGELFF.

The chain joins TRBV7-9 to TRBJ1-2; 8 bases align to TRBD1. V shed 5 bases, J shed 5 bases, and the junction held 10 bases outside the gene matches. In germline, CDR1 is SEHNR, CDR2 FQNEAQ (reference sequence). CDR3 length: 15 residues. The CDR3 here is CASSPDWTGTYGYTF. The CDR3 bases are TGTGCCAGCAGCCCGGATTGGACAGGGACTTATGGCTACACCTTC.

This chain joins TRBV7-3 and TRBJ2-3; no definite D call. Germline V gives CDR1 SGHTA, CDR2 FQGTGA. CDR3 length: 12 amino acids. Trimming took 1 base from V and 4 from J, leaving 3 bases between them. The CDR3 loop is CASSLNADTQYF. In DNA, the CDR3 is TGTGCCAGCAGCTTAAACGCAGATACGCAGTATTTT.

This chain connects TRBV6-5 to TRBJ2-2; the D is unclear. CDR1 and CDR2 from the germline V gene are MNHEY and SVGAGI. This CDR3 comprises 14 residues. Trimming pared 8 bases from V and 2 bases from J, leaving 12 bases between. Written as DNA, the CDR3 is TGTGCCAGCTCGTCTAGTACTAACACCGGGGAGCTGTTTTTT. This gives the protein CASSSSTNTGELFF.